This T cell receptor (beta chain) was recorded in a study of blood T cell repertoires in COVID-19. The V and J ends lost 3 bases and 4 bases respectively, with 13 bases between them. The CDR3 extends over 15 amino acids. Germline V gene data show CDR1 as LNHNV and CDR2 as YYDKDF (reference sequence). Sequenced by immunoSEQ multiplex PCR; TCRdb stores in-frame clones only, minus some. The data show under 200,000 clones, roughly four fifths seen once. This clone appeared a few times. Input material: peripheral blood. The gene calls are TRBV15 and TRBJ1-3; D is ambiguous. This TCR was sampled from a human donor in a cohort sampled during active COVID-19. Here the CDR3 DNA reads TGTGCCACCAGCAGGGGAGAGGGCTCAGGAAACACCATATATTTT. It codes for CATSRGEGSGNTIYF. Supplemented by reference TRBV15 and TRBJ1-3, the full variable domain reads DAMVIQNPRYQVTQFGKPVTLSCSQTLNHNVMYWYQQKSSQAPKLLFHYYDKDFNNEADTPDNFQSRRPNTSFCFLDIRSPGLGDTAMYLCATSRGEGSGNTIYFGEGSWLTVV.